The 23 T cell receptor beta chains presented below share a single source sample, sequenced in a study of cytomegalovirus exposure and HLA in healthy donors (dated 2017 in TCRdb). Library preparation employed the immunoSEQ multiplex PCR assay. A mixture of 60 forward primers for TCR Vbeta segments and 13 reverse primers for TCR Jbeta segments was used in the multiplex PCR. Sourced from immuneACCESS, this table was stored by TCRdb with only in-frame sequences that have V and J called. A share of the clones is absent; for the studies checked, an unresolved V gene accounts for under half, and the remainder has no known explanation. The sample table lists 100,000 to 120,000 clones, under 80% of them with a count of one. Roughly 4.2% of the sample goes to the ten largest clones. The sample taken for sequencing was PBMCs. The receptors here all came from a middle-aged woman in good health and CMV-seropositive.

The chain employs TRBV11-2 and TRBJ2-3, with TRBD1 matching 7 bases. The CDR3 runs 13 residues. Germline CDR1 is SGHAT and CDR2 is FQNNGV. V dropped 5 bases and J dropped 11; count of bases not matched to a gene: 10. This chain's CDR3 is CASSVGQDRGQYF. CDR3 sequence (DNA): TGTGCCAGCAGCGTCGGACAGGACCGGGGGCAGTATTTT.

The V call is TRBV30, the J call TRBJ2-5; weak D call: TRBD1 (6 bases). The germline V gene has CDR1 GTSNPN and CDR2 SVGIG (reference sequence). V lost 0 bases to trimming and J lost 5 bases, with 10 bases between them. The CDR3 spans 13 residues. The CDR3 here is CAWSVQGWETQYF. CDR3 DNA sequence: TGTGCCTGGAGTGTACAGGGATGGGAGACCCAGTACTTC.

J is TRBJ1-1 and V is TRBV11-3; the D gene is possibly TRBD1 (6 bases). Germline loops: CDR1 SGHNT, CDR2 YENEEA. Trimming shortened V by 5 bases and J by 6 bases, and 34 bases separated the two germline ends. The CDR3 consists of 20 residues. The CDR3 sequence: CASSPRRGEQGIPRDPEAFF. In nucleotides, the CDR3 is TGTGCCAGCAGCCCCCGACGTGGGGAGCAGGGGATTCCCCGAGATCCTGAAGCTTTCTTT.

The CDR3 region is CASRRDSGTYEQYF. CDR3 DNA: TGTGCCAGCAGACGGGACAGCGGAACCTACGAGCAGTACTTC. This chain joins TRBV6-1 and TRBJ2-7; 7 nucleotides align to TRBD1. The CDR3 length is 14 residues. Per germline, CDR1 MNHNS and CDR2 SASEGT. Trimming at V came to 6 bases and at J to 2 bases, leaving 7 bases not matched to a gene.

Note on this clone: The junction shows a germline mismatch at one end, possibly a read error. V usage is TRBV6-1 and J usage is TRBJ2-7; TRBD1 is a possible D gene (5 bases). There are 16 residues in the CDR3. From germline, CDR1 is MNHNS and CDR2 SASEGT. DNA for the CDR3: TGTGCCATCAGTGAGTCGCAGGGATTCAGCTCCTACGAGCAGTACTTC. It is translated as CAISESQGFSSYEQYF.

This clone was observed once. The J gene is TRBJ2-7, the V gene TRBV27; D is possibly TRBD1 (6 bases). Looked up from germline, CDR1 is MNHEY and CDR2 is SMNVEV (reference sequence). The V gene lost 1 base and the J gene lost 4 bases, with 11 bases spanning the gap. This CDR3 has 14 amino acids. The CDR3 is CASSLFQGSYEQYF. In nucleotides, the CDR3 is TGTGCCAGCAGTTTATTTCAGGGGTCTTACGAGCAGTACTTC.

The J gene is TRBJ1-3, the V gene TRBV6-6, with D maybe TRBD1 (5 bases). Germline V CDR1 and CDR2: MNHNY, SVGAGI (reference sequence). V dropped 6 bases and J dropped 4 bases, with 13 bases sitting between them. The CDR3 extends over 14 amino acids. The CDR3 bases are TGTGCCAGCAGGTCTGGGGGGAGAGGAAACACCATATATTTT. The encoded protein is CASRSGGRGNTIYF.

This chain links TRBV6-5 with TRBJ1-2; 7 bases map to TRBD1. Germline V CDR1 and CDR2: MNHEY, SVGAGI. This CDR3 comprises 15 residues. With 0 bases clipped from V and 5 bases from J, the junction kept 6 bases outside the gene matches. Here the CDR3 DNA reads TGTGCCAGCAGTTACTCAGGGGGCGCGTCGTATGGCTACACCTTC. Translated: CASSYSGGASYGYTF.

V usage is TRBV4-1 and J usage is TRBJ2-7; a weak D match, TRBD1 (6 bases). This CDR3 comprises 15 residues. V gave up 4 bases and J gave up 3 bases, with 16 bases separating them. The germline gives CDR1 MGHRA, CDR2 YSYEKL. The CDR3 spells CASSPHNRTVYEQYF. In nucleotides, the CDR3 is TGCGCCAGCAGCCCACATAATCGGACAGTCTACGAGCAGTACTTC.

A word on this clone: Compared with germline, one end of the junction differs, possibly owing to a read error. V is TRBV6-5 and J is TRBJ2-7; TRBD2 might be the D (6 bases). Germline V lookup: CDR1 MNHEY, CDR2 SVGAGI. The CDR3 spans 15 residues. The CDR3 sequence: CASTTFGSSTYKQYF. The CDR3 DNA is TGTGCCAGCACCACTTTCGGGAGTTCGACCTACAAGCAGTACTTC.

This clone was observed a handful of times. This chain connects TRBV19 to TRBJ1-1, with 9 positions matching TRBD1. CDR3 length: 16 residues. V lost 9 bases to trimming and J lost 4 bases; unmatched junction nucleotides: 15. Germline CDR1 reads LNHDA; CDR2 reads SQIVND (reference sequence). The CDR3 loop is CASRVTGGVRGTEAFF. CDR3 sequence (DNA): TGTGCCAGCCGGGTTACAGGGGGCGTGCGTGGCACTGAAGCTTTCTTT.

This chain links TRBV29-1 with TRBJ1-1; D unresolved. The CDR3 length is 13 residues. Germline assignment: CDR1 SQVTM and CDR2 ANQGSEA. Trimming left V 5 bases short and J 1 base short, with 11 bases between. CDR3 DNA sequence: TGCAGCGTTACGAGAGTTCCGAACACTGAAGCTTTCTTT. Protein: CSVTRVPNTEAFF.

The chain's CDR3 is CASSLGLAGVGNEQFF. In DNA form, the CDR3 reads TGTGCCAGCAGCTTGGGACTAGCGGGAGTCGGAAATGAGCAGTTCTTC. The chain couples TRBV5-4 to TRBJ2-1, with 12 positions matching TRBD2. Germline values: CDR1 SGHNT, CDR2 YYREEE (reference sequence). V dropped 0 bases and J dropped 7; count of bases not matched to a gene: 5. CDR3 length: 16 residues.

The rearrangement links TRBV4-1 to TRBJ2-2; 7 bases are a match to TRBD2. The CDR3 loop spans 16 amino acids. With V trimmed by 1 base and J by 3 bases, 5 bases remained unmatched. From germline, CDR1 is MGHRA and CDR2 YSYEKL. Written as DNA, the CDR3 is TGCGCCAGCAGCCAAGTAGGCGGGGGTCACACCGGGGAGCTGTTTTTT. Translated: CASSQVGGGHTGELFF.

The rearrangement joins TRBV6-1 to TRBJ2-7; D might be TRBD1 (5 bases). Per germline, CDR1 MNHNS and CDR2 SASEGT. Between the trimmed V and J ends, which lost 11 bases and 1 base, there was a span of 12 bases. The CDR3 totals 12 residues. As DNA, the CDR3 is TGTGCCGGGAAGGACAAGTCCTACGAGCAGTACTTC. Its protein is CAGKDKSYEQYF.

The chain has TRBV9 and TRBJ1-1, with a possible D match to TRBD1 (6 bases). V lost 3 bases, J lost 8 bases, and 14 bases lay in between. CDR1 and CDR2 from the germline V gene are SGDLS and YYNGEE. This CDR3 region has 13 residues. CDR3 nucleotides: TGTGCCAGCAGCGAGTGGGAAGGACAGGAAGCTTTCTTT. It is translated as CASSEWEGQEAFF.

As concerns this clone: The sample holds other DNA sequences that translate to the same CDR3. The rearrangement uses TRBV10-3 and TRBJ1-1; maybe TRBD1 (6 bases). Trimming shortened V by 4 bases and J by 8 bases, and 20 bases separated the two germline ends. CDR1 is ENHRY, CDR2 SYGVKD, per germline. The CDR3 loop spans 15 amino acids. CDR3 DNA: TGTGCCATCAGTGGGAGAGAGGGGGTGCTGGCCGAAGCTTTCTTT. It encodes CAISGREGVLAEAFF.

This clone came up a few times. Other DNA sequences in the sample encode the same CDR3. The rearrangement links TRBV7-2 to TRBJ2-7; D possibly corresponds to TRBD2 (5 bases). CDR1 is SGHTA, CDR2 FQGNSA, per germline. V lost 1 base to trimming and J lost 0 bases, with 7 bases between them. The CDR3 totals 14 residues. Written as DNA, the CDR3 is TGTGCCAGCAGCTTAGAGCGGAGCTCCTACGAGCAGTACTTC. This gives the protein CASSLERSSYEQYF.

The rearrangement links TRBV28 to TRBJ2-4, with 12 nucleotides matching TRBD2. The germline gives CDR1 MDHEN, CDR2 SYDVKM. CDR3 length equals 19 residues. Trimming at V came to 3 bases and at J to 0 bases, leaving 9 bases not matched to a gene. The CDR3 nucleotides read TGTGCCAGCAGTTTGAAGACTAGCGGGAGAACCCTAGCCAAAAACATTCAGTACTTC. This gives the protein CASSLKTSGRTLAKNIQYF.

The gene calls are TRBV7-9 and TRBJ2-3; 10 positions agree with TRBD2. Germline CDR1 and CDR2: SEHNR and FQNEAQ (reference sequence). There are 15 residues in the CDR3. Trimming took 5 bases from V and 1 from J; bases not matched to a gene: 3. CDR3 loop: CASSGGTSGTDTQYF. In DNA form, the CDR3 reads TGTGCCAGCAGCGGTGGGACTAGCGGCACAGATACGCAGTATTTT. Complete variable domain (other parts from reference TRBV7-9 and TRBJ2-3): DTGVSQNPRHKITKRGQNVTFRCDPISEHNRLYWYRQTLGQGPEFLTYFQNEAQLEKSRLLSDRFSAERPKGSFSTLEIQRTEQGDSAMYLCASSGGTSGTDTQYFGPGTRLTVL.

The rearrangement links TRBV6-6 to TRBJ2-2, with 7 positions matching TRBD1. J lost 4 bases, V lost 5 bases, and 4 bases had no gene match. CDR1 and CDR2 from the germline V gene are MNHNY and SVGAGI (reference sequence). The CDR3 loop spans 14 amino acids. CDR3 bases: TGTGCCAGCAGTGCGACAGGGACCACCGGGGAGCTGTTTTTT. This sequence encodes CASSATGTTGELFF.

The J gene is TRBJ2-3, the V gene TRBV5-1; TRBD2 matches at 11 bases. Looked up from germline, CDR1 is SGHRS and CDR2 is YFSETQ. The CDR3 loop spans 16 amino acids. V lost 3 bases and J lost 2; bases outside the gene matches: 5. The CDR3 sequence: CASSYTSGSLTDTQYF. The CDR3 DNA reads TGCGCCAGCAGCTACACTAGCGGGAGTCTCACAGATACGCAGTATTTT.

This chain joins TRBV5-4 and TRBJ2-1; D may be TRBD2 (7 bases). The CDR3 has 14 amino acids. The V end was cut by 7 bases, the J end by 7 bases, with 18 bases between. The germline V gene has CDR1 SGHNT and CDR2 YYREEE (reference sequence). The CDR3 nucleotides are TGTGCCAGCTACAGGGCGGGAGAAGGTAATGAGCAGTTCTTC. It specifies CASYRAGEGNEQFF.